Below are 3 T cell receptor beta chains sequenced from a single sample in a study of CXCR3-negative and CXCR3-positive naive CD8 T cells. 5' RACE that incorporated UMI labels was used to prepare the TRB cDNA libraries. One entry per CDR3 protein, without DNA, is what TCRdb gives after re-calling the 5' RACE reads. The repertoire table contains tens of thousands of distinct CDR3 sequences. The sequenced material came from naive CXCR3- CD8+ T cells from blood. Subset reported: CD45RO-CCR7+CD27+CD95- naive CD8+ T cells lacking CXCR3 (TNR3-). The origin of the receptors is a human donor in good health. Some clones in this sample may be carry-over from other donors' samples.

The V call is TRBV23-1, the J call TRBJ1-6; TCRdb names TRBD1, which stays unverified in the absence of DNA. TRBV23-1 is flagged as an ORF with uncertain function. The CDR3 contains 16 residues. CDR3 in amino acids: CASRTTGPSYNSPLHF.

The chain links TRBV29-1 to TRBJ2-7; checking the TCRdb D call of TRBD1 is not possible without DNA. The CDR3 is 13 amino acids. Per germline, CDR1 SQVTM and CDR2 ANQGSEA. The CDR3 sequence: CSVPGQGSYEQYF.

The V gene is TRBV29-1, the J gene TRBJ2-7; TCRdb's D call, TRBD1, is unchecked because there is no DNA. The CDR3 runs to 11 residues. Germline CDR1 is SQVTM and CDR2 is ANQGSEA. The CDR3 spells CSGATGYEQYF.